Listed below are T cell receptor beta chains from one sample, sequenced in a study of cytomegalovirus exposure and HLA in healthy donors. Assay: immunoSEQ multiplex PCR; the TCRdb copy retains only in-frame clones and omits some. The sample has some 90,000 clones, about 70% seen once. The source material was PBMCs. These receptors were obtained from a man aged 60 to 69 in good health and CMV-seronegative. The CDR3 runs from the conserved cysteine through the conserved F or W. The order of the fields is CDR3 length, D gene, clone size, V gene, J gene, CDR3 DNA, CDR3 protein. D genes are given only for firm matches. Clone size appears in some rows only: once, few, many, or a class for an expanded clone.

19,TRBD2,-,TRBV27,TRBJ2-3,TGTGCCAGCAGTTGGCGGTGGGGAGTCACTAGCGGAGACACAGATACGCAGTATTTT,CASSWRWGVTSGDTDTQYF
14,TRBD1,once,TRBV2,TRBJ2-7,TGTGCCAGCAGCAGGACAGGGTCGTACGGCGAGCAGTACTTC,CASSRTGSYGEQYF
15,TRBD2,-,TRBV7-2,TRBJ2-7,TGTGCCAGCAGCTTTCGCCTAGCGGGGGGGCGTGAGCAGTACTTC,CASSFRLAGGREQYF
18,TRBD2,-,TRBV30,TRBJ2-5,TGTGCCTGGAGGAAGCCCGGGACTAGCGGGGGGCCAGCAGAGACCCAGTACTTC,CAWRKPGTSGGPAETQYF
14,TRBD1,-,TRBV2,TRBJ1-6,TGTGCCAGCAGTAAGGACAGGGGAGGATCACCCCTCCACTTT,CASSKDRGGSPLHF
17,TRBD2,once,TRBV30,TRBJ2-3,TGTGCCTGGAGTGGGACTAGCGGGGGGGGCCGCACAGATACGCAGTATTTT,CAWSGTSGGGRTDTQYF
15,-,-,TRBV6-1,TRBJ2-1,TGTGCCAGCAGTGAATCGGGTCTCTCCTACAATGAGCAGTTCTTC,CASSESGLSYNEQFF
15,TRBD2,-,TRBV5-1,TRBJ2-5,TGCGCCAGCAGGGGGACTAGCGGGGATGGGGAGACCCAGTACTTC,CASRGTSGDGETQYF
13,-,-,TRBV19,TRBJ1-5,TGTGCCTCCCGGGGGAGGGGACATCAGCCCCAGCATTTT,CASRGRGHQPQHF
16,TRBD2,few,TRBV19,TRBJ2-1,TGTGCCAGTAGTATAGACGGGGGGAGCACCTACAATGAGCAGTTCTTC,CASSIDGGSTYNEQFF
14,TRBD2,-,TRBV5-1,TRBJ2-3,TGCGCCAGCCTCGCGGGAGGTCCCACAGATACGCAGTATTTT,CASLAGGPTDTQYF
16,TRBD1,few,TRBV5-1,TRBJ2-2,TGCGCCAGCAGCTCCTCCGGGACAGCGAACACCGGGGAGCTGTTTTTT,CASSSSGTANTGELFF
13,-,-,TRBV28,TRBJ1-3,TGTGCCAGCAGTTCGGGGAGGGGAAACACCATATATTTT,CASSSGRGNTIYF
14,-,-,TRBV2,TRBJ1-2,TGTGCCAGCAGTACGGAGGGCGCTAACTATGGCTACACCTTC,CASSTEGANYGYTF
14,-,-,TRBV13,TRBJ1-3,TGTGCCAGCAGCTCTTCAGGGGCTGGAAACACCATATATTTT,CASSSSGAGNTIYF
13,TRBD2,few,TRBV19,TRBJ2-1,TGTGCCAGTAGGACTAGCGGATACAATGAGCAGTTCTTC,CASRTSGYNEQFF
13,TRBD1,once,TRBV27,TRBJ2-7,TGTGCCAGCAGGGGACAGGGGTTATCCGAGCAGTACTTC,CASRGQGLSEQYF
17,TRBD1,-,TRBV7-9,TRBJ1-2,TGTGCCAGCAGCTTAGCTCTTTCCGGGACAGTTTCCTATGGCTACACCTTC,CASSLALSGTVSYGYTF
15,TRBD1,-,TRBV11-2,TRBJ2-7,TGTGCCAGCAGCTCGCGACAGGGAAGTTCCACGGAGCAGTACTTC,CASSSRQGSSTEQYF
15,TRBD1,-,TRBV7-2,TRBJ1-1,TGTGCCAGCAGCGGCGACAGGGATTGGAACACTGAAGCTTTCTTT,CASSGDRDWNTEAFF
14,-,-,TRBV7-2,TRBJ1-1,TGTGCCAGCAGCTTATGGACAGAGAACACTGAAGCTTTCTTT,CASSLWTENTEAFF
15,TRBD2,-,TRBV10-3,TRBJ2-5,TGTGCCATCAGTGCACTAGCGGGAGAGGGAGAGACCCAGTACTTC,CAISALAGEGETQYF
15,-,-,TRBV5-6,TRBJ2-5,TGTGCCAGCAGCTACCGCACAACGTACCAAGAGACCCAGTACTTC,CASSYRTTYQETQYF
14,-,-,TRBV10-2,TRBJ2-7,TGCGCCAGCAGAGTAGGGTCAGGGATCTACGAGCAGTACTTC,CASRVGSGIYEQYF
15,TRBD1,-,TRBV5-4,TRBJ1-2,TGTGCCAGCAGCTCACCACAGGGGGCTAACTATGGCTACACCTTC,CASSSPQGANYGYTF
16,-,-,TRBV7-2,TRBJ2-7,TGTGCCAGCAGCTTAGCGCCTTGGAGGAGCTCCTACGAGCAGTACTTC,CASSLAPWRSSYEQYF
16,TRBD1,once,TRBV18,TRBJ2-2,TGTGCCAGCTCTCTCAGGACAGGAGGGAACACCGGGGAGCTGTTTTTT,CASSLRTGGNTGELFF
13,TRBD2,-,TRBV2,TRBJ2-7,TGTGCCAGGGGGAAACTAGCGGGGGACGAGCAGTACTTC,CARGKLAGDEQYF
14,-,-,TRBV7-8,TRBJ2-1,TGTGCCAGCAGCTTACTAGCGTCAGGGAATGAGCAGTTCTTC,CASSLLASGNEQFF
14,-,-,TRBV7-2,TRBJ2-5,TGTGCCAGCAGCTTGAGGGGGTACCAAGAGACCCAGTACTTC,CASSLRGYQETQYF
14,TRBD1,few,TRBV7-9,TRBJ1-6,TGTGCCAGCACCCTACAGGGGAGGAATTCACCCCTCCACTTT,CASTLQGRNSPLHF
15,-,-,TRBV5-1,TRBJ1-1,TGCGCCAGCAGCTTGGGACGGGTTATAGACACTGAAGCTTTCTTT,CASSLGRVIDTEAFF
17,-,-,TRBV6-4,TRBJ2-2,TGTGCCAGCAGTGACGTCGGGGGGCCTACGAACACCGGGGAGCTGTTTTTT,CASSDVGGPTNTGELFF
13,TRBD1,many,TRBV28,TRBJ1-4,TGTGCCAGCAGTTTAGGACAGGCTGAAAAACTGTTTTTT,CASSLGQAEKLFF
16,-,-,TRBV5-1,TRBJ2-3,TGCGCCAGCAGAAAAAACACAGGCAACCCACGGGATACGCAGTATTTT,CASRKNTGNPRDTQYF
15,TRBD1,-,TRBV19,TRBJ2-7,TGTGCCAGTAGTATCCGGACAGGGGGGGGGTACGAGCAGTACTTC,CASSIRTGGGYEQYF
15,TRBD1,few,TRBV6-1,TRBJ2-7,TGTGCCAGCACCCAACCGGGACAGCTTTCCTACGAGCAGTACTTC,CASTQPGQLSYEQYF
15,TRBD1,-,TRBV6-5,TRBJ1-6,TGTGCCAGCAGTTACGTCCCGGGACAGGGTTGGGCCCTCCACTTT,CASSYVPGQGWALHF
15,-,-,TRBV5-1,TRBJ1-2,TGCGCCAGCAGCTTGATGTGGGGGCAGGACTATGGCTACACCTTC,CASSLMWGQDYGYTF
13,-,-,TRBV14,TRBJ1-1,TGTGCCAGCAGTGTTGGACAGAACACTGAAGCTTTCTTT,CASSVGQNTEAFF
14,TRBD2,-,TRBV6-5,TRBJ2-5,TGTGCCAGCAGTTACTCGACTAGCGGGGAGACCCAGTACTTC,CASSYSTSGETQYF
13,TRBD2,-,TRBV6-1,TRBJ2-7,TGTGCCAGCAGTGAAGTAACCGGGACTAGCATGGTGTTC,CASSEVTGTSMVF
17,TRBD2,-,TRBV5-1,TRBJ2-3,TGCGCCAGCAGCTTGGGAGTCGCGGGAGGGCGCACAGATACGCAGTATTTT,CASSLGVAGGRTDTQYF
14,TRBD1,-,TRBV14,TRBJ1-2,TGTGCCAGCAGCCTATACCGGGACAGGGGCGGCTACACCTTC,CASSLYRDRGGYTF
15,TRBD2,few,TRBV5-6,TRBJ2-1,TGTGCCAGCAGCGCACCTAGGGACCAGCGGGGGGAGCAGTTCTTC,CASSAPRDQRGEQFF
14,-,-,TRBV7-8,TRBJ2-2,TGTGCCAGCAGCTTTACAGAGGGAAGCGGGGAGCTGTTTTTT,CASSFTEGSGELFF
14,-,-,TRBV25-1,TRBJ1-5,TGTGCCAGCAGAGGACCGGGAACGGATCAGCCCCAGCATTTT,CASRGPGTDQPQHF
15,TRBD1,few,TRBV7-2,TRBJ1-4,TGTGCCAGCAGCGCAACCAACCAACGGACAGGGGAACTGTTTTTT,CASSATNQRTGELFF
12,-,few,TRBV10-3,TRBJ2-7,TGTGCCATCAGTGAGGGCGGCTACGAGCAGTACTTC,CAISEGGYEQYF
15,-,-,TRBV7-9,TRBJ2-5,TGTGCCAGCAGCTTAGCGACAGACGGGCGTGAGACCCAGTACTTC,CASSLATDGRETQYF